This TCR beta chain originates from a study of patients and donors after allogeneic stem cell transplantation. TCRdb recomputed calls from the RT-PCR reads with MiXCR, one row per CDR3 protein. This sample has about a million distinct CDR3 sequences, with about 20% found just once. The CDR3 is 16 amino acids. Germline V gene lookup returns CDR1 SGHVS and CDR2 FQNEAQ. The germline V and J ends were trimmed by 6 bases and 0 bases, with 16 bases remaining between them. Sequenced input: blood, either unsorted or a sorted T cell fraction (not recorded which). This rearrangement joins TRBV7-8 to TRBJ2-3; D call uncertain. The TCR comes from a human donor who was either an allogeneic HSCT recipient or a stem cell or donor lymphocyte infusion donor (not recorded which). It is not recorded whose cells these are; they may come from a transplant donor. CDR3 coding DNA: TGTGCCAGCAGTGTTATCGGCCTCCCTAGCACAGATACGCAGTATTTT. It encodes CASSVIGLPSTDTQYF.